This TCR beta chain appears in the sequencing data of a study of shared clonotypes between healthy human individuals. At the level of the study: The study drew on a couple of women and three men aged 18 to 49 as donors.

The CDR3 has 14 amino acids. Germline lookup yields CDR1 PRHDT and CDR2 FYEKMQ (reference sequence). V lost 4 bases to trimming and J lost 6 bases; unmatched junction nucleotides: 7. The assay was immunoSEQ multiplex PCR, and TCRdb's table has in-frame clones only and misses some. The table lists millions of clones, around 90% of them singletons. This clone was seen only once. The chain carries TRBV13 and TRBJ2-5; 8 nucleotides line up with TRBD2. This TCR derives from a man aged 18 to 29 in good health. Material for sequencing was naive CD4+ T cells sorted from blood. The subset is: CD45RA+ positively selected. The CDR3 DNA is TGTGCCAGCAGCTCCGGGGGGGCCGGTAAGACCCAGTACTTC. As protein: CASSSGGAGKTQYF.